Listed below are T cell receptor beta chains from one sample, sequenced in a study of neurological immune-mediated disorders. MiXCR, run by TCRdb on the 5' RACE reads, gives a single entry per CDR3 protein. The sample carries 80,000 to 95,000 distinct CDR3 sequences, around 3.6% recorded once. Sequencing was performed on PBMCs. These TCRs come from a woman aged 50 to 60 with multiple sclerosis. Both conserved end residues are part of each CDR3.

CASSLRNGGHYEQYF	TRBV7-9
CASSVDGNLMETQYF	TRBV9
CASSLEAFGTQYF	TRBV5-1
CASSPADRGGAGANVLTF	TRBV7-3
CASSPGDRGLNGYTF	TRBV27
CASSPGAREAFF	TRBV7-9
CSVEGTSFTYNEQFF	TRBV29-1
CASSYAGGPTDTQYF	TRBV6-5
CASSKEPGTGELFF	TRBV5-6
CASSLSGTGGYYEQYF	TRBV7-2
CATSAQGAPGTDTQYF	TRBV15
CASSPLGDLRYNEQFF	TRBV3-1
CASSLRVLGQGNFTF	TRBV7-2